Below, 27 T cell receptor beta chains from the same sample are listed, as sequenced in a study of T cell repertoires in cytomegalovirus infection. One entry per CDR3 protein results from TCRdb running MiXCR on the reads. The top ten clones hold roughly 29% of a sample with over 100,000 distinct CDR3 sequences, 9.5% to 13% of them seen once. These receptors are not linked to any known antigen. Sequencing input: PBMCs, sequenced either directly or after in vitro stimulation (not recorded which). The origin of the receptors is a human donor in good health (CMV status not recorded). Some clones in this sample may be carry-over from other donors' samples.

This clonotype was counted many times. The CDR3 DNA sequence: TGTGCCAGCAGCCGGGGGGCCAACTATGGCTACACCTTC. This sequence encodes CASSRGANYGYTF. This chain uses TRBV12-3 or TRBV12-4 with TRBJ1-2; possibly TRBD1 for D (6 bases). The V and J ends lost 6 bases and 2 bases respectively, with 10 bases between them. The CDR3 is 13 residues long.

This chain links TRBV15 with TRBJ2-5; no firm D call. Trimming cost V 0 bases and J 7 bases, with 12 bases left between them. CDR3 length: 14 residues. CDR1 is LNHNV and CDR2 is YYDKDF in the germline V gene (reference sequence). The CDR3 here is CATSRDRAAGTQYF. For the CDR3, the DNA is TGTGCCACCAGCAGAGATCGGGCGGCTGGGACCCAGTACTTC.

This clonotype was recorded at least ten times. V gene TRBV7-9 combines with J gene TRBJ2-4; TRBD2 agrees at 8 bases. The CDR3 consists of 18 residues. V lost 1 base to trimming and J lost 1 base; unmatched junction nucleotides: 9. Germline assignment: CDR1 SEHNR and CDR2 FQNEAQ (reference sequence). For the CDR3, the DNA is TGTGCCAGCAGCTTAGGTGGTTCGGGAGGGGCGGCCAAAAACATTCAGTACTTC. Protein product: CASSLGGSGGAAKNIQYF.

The chain joins TRBV9 to TRBJ2-5; D is perhaps TRBD2 (5 bases). Germline V gives CDR1 SGDLS, CDR2 YYNGEE. V was cut by 0 bases and J by 1 base, with 10 bases left in between. The CDR3 is 15 amino acids. The chain's CDR3 is CASSVELLGQETQYF. In nucleotides, the CDR3 is TGTGCCAGCAGCGTAGAACTACTAGGCCAAGAGACCCAGTACTTC.

The J gene is TRBJ1-1, the V gene TRBV4-3; TRBD1 matches 8 bases. The CDR3 spans 16 residues. V dropped 4 bases and J dropped 7; count of bases not matched to a gene: 14. The germline V gene has CDR1 LGHNA and CDR2 YSLEER. As DNA, the CDR3 is TGCGCCAGCAGCCGAACTACCGGGACAGGCGCCGATGAAGCTTTCTTT. Translated: CASSRTTGTGADEAFF.

This clonotype was observed at least ten times. This chain uses TRBV11-2 with TRBJ1-1, with 7 bases matching TRBD1. Losses at the gene ends were 0 bases for V and 1 base for J; bases not matched to a gene: 11. Germline V gene lookup returns CDR1 SGHAT and CDR2 FQNNGV. The CDR3 is 18 amino acids. The CDR3 coding sequence is TGTGCCAGCAGCTTAGATTCGGGGGGGGACAGTGCGAACACTGAAGCTTTCTTT. It is translated as CASSLDSGGDSANTEAFF.

This clonotype showed up many times. This rearrangement joins TRBV12-3 or TRBV12-4 to TRBJ1-2, with D unresolved. Trimming shortened V by 2 bases and J by 4 bases, and 14 bases separated the two germline ends. CDR3 length equals 15 residues. CDR3 sequence: CASSLRRQYLYGYTF. The CDR3 DNA reads as TGTGCCAGCAGTTTAAGGCGTCAGTACCTCTATGGCTACACCTTC.

This clonotype was seen at least ten times. The rearrangement uses TRBV7-2 and TRBJ2-2; D uncertain. The V end was cut by 4 bases, the J end by 5 bases, with 8 bases between. There are 13 residues in the CDR3. The germline V gene encodes CDR1 SGHTA and CDR2 FQGNSA. CDR3 sequence (DNA): TGTGCCAGCAGCTCCCAGCAAACCGGGGAGCTGTTTTTT. Encoded protein: CASSSQQTGELFF.

With regard to this clonotype: A clone one base away is much larger, so this may be a read error. This chain uses TRBV11-2 with TRBJ2-7, with D hard to call. Per germline, CDR1 SGHAT and CDR2 FQNNGV. CDR3 length equals 12 residues. The CDR3 coding sequence is TGTGCCAGCAGCCAGATAACGGGCGAGCAGCACGTC. Translated, it gives CASSQITGEQHV.

Ten or more counts support this clonotype. The chain uses TRBV10-3 and TRBJ2-5, with D possibly matching TRBD1 (5 bases). Deletions cut 4 bases from V and 3 bases from J, with 9 bases between. The germline gives CDR1 ENHRY, CDR2 SYGVKD. The CDR3 is 13 amino acids. CDR3 bases: TGTGCCATCAGTGCGATAGGGGAAGAGACCCAGTACTTC. Protein: CAISAIGEETQYF.

The sample holds many counts of this clonotype. The gene calls are TRBV28 and TRBJ1-2; no clear D gene. The germline V gene has CDR1 MDHEN and CDR2 SYDVKM. Trimming pared 3 bases from V and 5 bases from J, leaving 7 bases between. The CDR3 length is 12 residues. The CDR3 DNA sequence: TGTGCCAGCAGTTTGCCGGGATATGGCTACACCTTC. This gives the protein CASSLPGYGYTF.

This chain links TRBV28 with TRBJ1-6; TRBD1 matches 8 bases. Losses at the gene ends were 5 bases for V and 10 bases for J; bases not matched to a gene: 7. Germline CDR1 MDHEN, CDR2 SYDVKM. CDR3 length: 14 residues. The CDR3 protein is CASSAGGPRSPLHF. As DNA, the CDR3 is TGTGCCAGCAGTGCAGGGGGCCCCAGGTCACCCCTCCACTTT. Filled out from reference TRBV28 and TRBJ1-6, the complete variable domain reads DVKVTQSSRYLVKRTGEKVFLECVQDMDHENMFWYRQDPGLGLRLIYFSYDVKMKEKGDIPEGYSVSREKKERFSLILESASTNQTSMYLCASSAGGPRSPLHFGNGTRLTVT.

This clonotype was observed a few times. The rearrangement joins TRBV19 to TRBJ2-3; D remains ambiguous. Germline CDR1 is LNHDA and CDR2 is SQIVND (reference sequence). The ends were cut back, 3 bases at V and 1 base at J, with 8 bases in the middle. The CDR3 is made up of 14 amino acids. The CDR3 nucleotides are TGTGCCAGTAGTATCGGCCAGGGCACAGATACGCAGTATTTT. It encodes CASSIGQGTDTQYF.

This clonotype has at least ten counts. This chain joins TRBV12-3 or TRBV12-4 and TRBJ2-2, with D uncertain. The V gene lost 6 bases and the J gene lost 5 bases, with 4 bases spanning the gap. This CDR3 has 11 residues. The CDR3 spells CASSTTGELFF. In DNA, the CDR3 is TGTGCCAGCAGCACTACCGGGGAGCTGTTTTTT.

In this sample, this clonotype turned up many times. The chain links TRBV7-8 to TRBJ2-3, with D unresolved. Trimming removed 7 bases at V and 4 bases at J, with 12 bases between. Germline V gene data show CDR1 as SGHVS and CDR2 as FQNEAQ. The CDR3 sequence is 13 residues long. CDR3 amino acids: CASTHTPPDTQYF. CDR3 in DNA: TGTGCCAGCACCCATACTCCCCCAGATACGCAGTATTTT.

This clonotype was observed many times. This sequence joins TRBV7-2 and TRBJ2-7; TRBD2 aligns across 10 bases. Losses at the gene ends were 1 base for V and 7 bases for J; bases not matched to a gene: 7. Germline V lookup: CDR1 SGHTA, CDR2 FQGNSA. This CDR3 has 15 amino acids. CDR3 amino acids: CASSLVLAGVREQYF. The DNA of the CDR3 is TGTGCCAGCAGCTTAGTTCTAGCGGGAGTTCGTGAGCAGTACTTC.

This clonotype came up many times. CDR3 DNA sequence: TGTGCCAGCAATGACAGAATCGTTACTGGCTACACCTTC. Amino acids: CASNDRIVTGYTF. The chain joins TRBV28 to TRBJ1-2, with D tentatively TRBD1 (5 bases). V was cut by 7 bases and J by 7 bases, with 16 bases left in between. This CDR3 comprises 13 residues. The germline V gene encodes CDR1 MDHEN and CDR2 SYDVKM.

The rearrangement joins TRBV9 to TRBJ1-4; possibly TRBD1 for D (5 bases). Looked up from germline, CDR1 is SGDLS and CDR2 is YYNGEE. V lost 3 bases and J lost 5, with 11 bases in between. CDR3 length equals 14 residues. The CDR3 sequence is CASSEGILNEKLFF. DNA for the CDR3: TGTGCCAGCAGCGAGGGGATCCTAAATGAAAAACTGTTTTTT.

This clonotype was recorded at least ten times. V gene TRBV4-2 combines with J gene TRBJ1-2; D might be TRBD1 (6 bases). This CDR3 is built from 15 residues. CDR1 LGHNA and CDR2 YNFKEQ come from the germline V gene. V was clipped by 2 bases and J by 5 bases, with 15 bases between them. CDR3 sequence: CASSQPSGGSYGYTF. CDR3 sequence (DNA): TGTGCCAGCAGCCAACCAAGCGGGGGCTCGTATGGCTACACCTTC.

This clonotype has ten or more counts. The genes are TRBV7-9 and TRBJ2-1; no definite D call. V lost 6 bases, J lost 9 bases, and 15 bases lay in between. The CDR3 is 13 amino acids. Germline-derived CDR1 and CDR2 are SEHNR and FQNEAQ (reference sequence). CDR3 region: CASRPIWVGEQFF. In DNA form, the CDR3 reads TGTGCCAGCAGACCTATATGGGTGGGTGAGCAGTTCTTC.

In this sample, this clonotype turned up many times. The rearrangement joins TRBV6-2 or TRBV6-3 to TRBJ2-1, with D unresolved. This CDR3 has 16 residues. The germline V gene has CDR1 MNHEY and CDR2 SVGEGT. The ends were cut back, 4 bases at V and 6 bases at J, with 19 bases in the middle. In DNA, the CDR3 is TGTGCCAGCAGTTTACTCGAGTTCATGTTAAGCAATGAGCAGTTCTTC. Residues: CASSLLEFMLSNEQFF.

This chain uses TRBV5-6 with TRBJ2-1; 9 positions agree with TRBD2. CDR1 is SGHDT and CDR2 is YYEEEE in the germline V gene. V shed 5 bases, J shed 3 bases, and the junction held 3 bases outside the gene matches. This CDR3 is 14 amino acids long. This chain's CDR3 is CASRRREGYNEQFF. Here the CDR3 DNA reads TGTGCCAGCAGAAGGCGGGAGGGCTACAATGAGCAGTTCTTC.

This clonotype was observed many times. The rearrangement uses TRBV12-3 or TRBV12-4 and TRBJ1-1, with 9 bases identical to TRBD1. Trimming took 2 bases from V and 5 from J; bases not matched to a gene: 6. This CDR3 is built from 15 residues. CDR3 amino acids: CASSLTGGQGTEAFF. The DNA of the CDR3 is TGTGCCAGCAGTTTAACCGGAGGACAGGGGACTGAAGCTTTCTTT.

The chain combines TRBV4-2 with TRBJ1-2; 7 nucleotides line up with TRBD1. This CDR3 comprises 15 residues. The V and J ends lost 0 bases and 3 bases, in that order; junction bases with no gene match: 4. Germline assignment: CDR1 LGHNA and CDR2 YNFKEQ. In DNA form, the CDR3 reads TGTGCCAGCAGCCAAGATACAGGGGCGGACTATGGCTACACCTTC. This encodes CASSQDTGADYGYTF.

This clonotype occurred many times. The chain links TRBV27 to TRBJ1-5, with a tentative D call TRBD1 (6 bases). Germline assignment: CDR1 MNHEY and CDR2 SMNVEV (reference sequence). This CDR3 is 12 amino acids long. The ends were cut back, 5 bases at V and 6 bases at J, with 8 bases in the middle. The CDR3 bases are TGTGCCAGCAGTCTACAGGGTCAGCCCCAGCATTTT. Translated, it gives CASSLQGQPQHF.

This clonotype has a count of ten or more. The rearrangement links TRBV7-2 to TRBJ2-3; possible D gene TRBD2, 5 bases. Germline lookup yields CDR1 SGHTA and CDR2 FQGNSA. The CDR3 contains 13 residues. Trimming pared 5 bases from V and 3 bases from J, leaving 9 bases between. CDR3 coding DNA: TGTGCCAGCAGCGGGAGACGGACAGATACGCAGTATTTT. The encoded protein is CASSGRRTDTQYF.

This clonotype showed up many times. The rearrangement joins TRBV7-3 to TRBJ1-4; a weak D match, TRBD1 (6 bases). Germline assignment: CDR1 SGHTA and CDR2 FQGTGA. The germline V and J ends were trimmed by 2 bases and 10 bases, with 11 bases remaining between them. The CDR3 is 13 amino acids. The CDR3 coding sequence is TGTGCCAGCAGCTTAGACCGGGACACAAAACTGTTTTTT. Protein product: CASSLDRDTKLFF.